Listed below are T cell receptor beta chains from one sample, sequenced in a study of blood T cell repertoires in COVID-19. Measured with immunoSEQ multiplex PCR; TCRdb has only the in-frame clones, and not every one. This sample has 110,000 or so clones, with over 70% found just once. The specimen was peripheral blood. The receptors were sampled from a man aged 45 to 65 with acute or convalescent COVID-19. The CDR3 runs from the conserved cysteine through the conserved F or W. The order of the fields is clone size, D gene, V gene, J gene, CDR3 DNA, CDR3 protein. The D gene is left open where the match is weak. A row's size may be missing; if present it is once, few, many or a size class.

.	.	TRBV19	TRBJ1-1	TGTGCCAGTAGTATAGCCGGGAATCGTCCTGAAGCTTTCTTT	CASSIAGNRPEAFF
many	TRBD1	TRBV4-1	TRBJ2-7	TGCGCCAGCAGCCCTACAGGGGGCTCCTACGAGCAGTACTTC	CASSPTGGSYEQYF
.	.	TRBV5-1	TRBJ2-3	TGCGCCAGCAGCTTGGGAACGGCCCGGGCAGATACGCAGTATTTT	CASSLGTARADTQYF
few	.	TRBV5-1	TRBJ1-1	TGCGCCAGCAGCCCTTCCACTGTGAACACTGAAGCTTTCTTT	CASSPSTVNTEAFF
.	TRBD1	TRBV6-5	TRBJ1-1	TGTGCCAGCACCCTGGACAGGGCGAACACTGAAGCTTTCTTT	CASTLDRANTEAFF
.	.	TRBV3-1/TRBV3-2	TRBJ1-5	TGTGCCAGCAGCCAAGGGGGGAGGCAGCCCCAGCATTTT	CASSQGGRQPQHF
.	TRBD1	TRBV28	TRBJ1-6	TGTGCCAGCATCCCCGGGACAGGGGGCAATTCACCCCTCCACTTT	CASIPGTGGNSPLHF
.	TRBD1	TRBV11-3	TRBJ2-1	TGTGCCAGCAGCACCCGCGACAGGGACAATGAGCAGTTCTTC	CASSTRDRDNEQFF
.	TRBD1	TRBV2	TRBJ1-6	TGTGCCAGCAGTGCCGGGACAGCGTATAATTCACCCCTCCACTTT	CASSAGTAYNSPLHF
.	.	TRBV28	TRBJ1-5	TGTGCCAGCAAGGCCGGACAAATTGGACAGCCCCAGCATTTT	CASKAGQIGQPQHF
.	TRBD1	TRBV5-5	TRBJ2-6	TGTGCCAGCAGCTTGTTCGGTCTGCAGGGGGCTACTTCTGGGGCCAACGTCCTGACTTTC	CASSLFGLQGATSGANVLTF
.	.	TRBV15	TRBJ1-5	TGTGCCACCAGCGATGGGGGGGAAGGTAACAATCAGCCCCAGCATTTT	CATSDGGEGNNQPQHF
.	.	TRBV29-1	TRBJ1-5	TGCAGCGTTGAACTAGGTCTCAATCAGCCCCAGCATTTT	CSVELGLNQPQHF
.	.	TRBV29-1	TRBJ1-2	TGCAGCGTTGAAGTCGTGAGGTTTAACTATGGCTACACCTTC	CSVEVVRFNYGYTF
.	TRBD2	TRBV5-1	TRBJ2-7	TGCGCCAGCAGCTTGGGAACTAGCGGGGGCTACGAGCAGTACTTC	CASSLGTSGGYEQYF